Presented here are 27 T cell receptor beta chains from one specimen sequenced in a study of radiotherapy plus CTLA-4 blockade in lung cancer (dated by TCRdb to the late 2010s). The method behind the library was the immunoSEQ multiplex PCR assay. TCRdb's version of the immuneACCESS table is confined to in-frame rearrangements and falls short of the full clone set. An unresolved V gene accounts for under half of the shortfall where checked; the remainder is of unknown origin. This sample holds 80,000 to 100,000 clones; 80% to 90% were observed only once. Of the sample, more than 4.5% is held by the ten largest clones. Sequencing was performed on peripheral blood, taken from a patient treated with radiotherapy plus ipilimumab. These TCRs come from a human donor with non-small cell lung cancer that progressed on radiotherapy plus ipilimumab.

This chain uses TRBV10-2 with TRBJ2-3; the D is unclear. CDR3 size: 12 residues. With 0 bases removed from V and 6 bases from J, the gap between germline ends came to 4 bases. Germline CDR1 reads WSHSY; CDR2 reads SAAADI. The CDR3 nucleotides are TGCGCCAGCAGTGAGTCCTGGGATACGCAGTATTTT. Encoded protein: CASSESWDTQYF.

The rearrangement links TRBV18 to TRBJ2-5; D not resolved. Trimming removed 1 base from V and 5 bases from J, with 8 bases in between. CDR3 length: 13 amino acids. Per the germline V gene, CDR1 is KGHSH and CDR2 is LQKENI. Here the CDR3 reads CASSPLSAETQYF. Written as DNA, the CDR3 is TGTGCCAGCTCACCACTAAGCGCTGAGACCCAGTACTTC.

V gene TRBV6-6 combines with J gene TRBJ2-3; the D is unclear. Deletions cut 5 bases from V and 2 bases from J, with 5 bases between. The germline gives CDR1 MNHNY, CDR2 SVGAGI (reference sequence). This CDR3 spans 12 amino acids. As DNA, the CDR3 is TGTGCCAGCAGTCCGAACACAGATACGCAGTATTTT. Amino acid sequence: CASSPNTDTQYF.

This chain uses TRBV15 with TRBJ2-1; TRBD1 agrees at 7 bases. Unmatched junction bases numbered 13, after V lost 6 bases and J lost 8 bases. CDR3 length equals 15 residues. From germline, CDR1 is LNHNV and CDR2 YYDKDF (reference sequence). The CDR3 DNA reads TGTGCCACCAGACCCGACAGGGCCGCCCTTGATGAGCAGTTCTTC. Translation: CATRPDRAALDEQFF.

The V and J genes are TRBV21-1 and TRBJ2-5; the table's D call, TRBD1, was not checked against the DNA. TRBV21-1 is designated a pseudogene. The CDR3 has 19 amino acids. This CDR3 is CASSMPVRDRGTNQETQYF. CDR3 nucleotides: TGTGCCAGCAGCATGCCTGTCCGGGACAGGGGAACTAACCAAGAGACCCAGTACTTC.

The rearrangement joins TRBV29-1 to TRBJ2-3; 8 bases align to TRBD2. V dropped 1 base and J dropped 3; count of bases not matched to a gene: 9. Germline CDR1 is SQVTM and CDR2 is ANQGSEA. The CDR3 length is 16 residues. CDR3 in amino acids: CSVEGLRGGRTDTQYF. For the CDR3, the DNA is TGCAGCGTTGAAGGACTCCGGGGGGGGAGGACAGATACGCAGTATTTT.

The rearrangement joins TRBV15 to TRBJ2-7, with a tentative D call TRBD2 (6 bases). The V end was cut by 9 bases, the J end by 5 bases, with 20 bases between. The germline V gene has CDR1 LNHNV and CDR2 YYDKDF (reference sequence). CDR3 length: 14 residues. CDR3 bases: TGTGCCACGGCCCGGGACTCCGTGGACGACGAGCAGTACTTC. Protein product: CATARDSVDDEQYF. Based on the CDR3 plus reference TRBV15 and TRBJ2-7, the full variable domain is DAMVIQNPRYQVTQFGKPVTLSCSQTLNHNVMYWYQQKSSQAPKLLFHYYDKDFNNEADTPDNFQSRRPNTSFCFLDIRSPGLGDTAMYLCATARDSVDDEQYFGPGTRLTVT.

V usage is TRBV11-1 and J usage is TRBJ2-1, with no clear D. The CDR3 is 15 amino acids. Germline CDR1 SGHAT, CDR2 FQDESV (reference sequence). V lost 3 bases and J 5 bases, leaving 14 bases between the germline ends. The CDR3 loop is CASSLSMAENNEQFF. The CDR3 DNA follows: TGTGCCAGCAGCTTGAGTATGGCAGAAAACAATGAGCAGTTCTTC. Filled out from reference TRBV11-1 and TRBJ2-1, the complete variable domain reads EAEVAQSPRYKITEKSQAVAFWCDPISGHATLYWYRQILGQGPELLVQFQDESVVDDSQLPKDRFSAERLKGVDSTLKIQPAELGDSAMYLCASSLSMAENNEQFFGPGTRLTVL.

This clone appeared once. The rearrangement uses TRBV2 and TRBJ2-1; D is perhaps TRBD1 or TRBD2 (5 bases each). Germline loops: CDR1 SNHLY, CDR2 FYNNEI. Trimming shortened V by 6 bases and J by 0 bases, and 12 bases separated the two germline ends. This CDR3 region has 15 residues. The CDR3: CASRSGRNSYNEQFF. In DNA form, the CDR3 reads TGTGCCAGCAGGTCGGGACGGAACTCCTACAATGAGCAGTTCTTC.

CDR3 protein: CASWGDSYEQYF. CDR3 DNA: TGTGCCAGTTGGGGGGACTCCTACGAGCAGTACTTC. This chain connects TRBV2 to TRBJ2-7, with a tentative D call TRBD2 (6 bases). V was trimmed by 9 bases and J by 0 bases, leaving 9 bases between them. This CDR3 has 12 amino acids. Germline CDR1 SNHLY, CDR2 FYNNEI.

The chain couples TRBV9 to TRBJ2-5; TRBD1 is a possible D gene (6 bases). This CDR3 has 15 residues. The germline gives CDR1 SGDLS, CDR2 YYNGEE. Deletions cut 4 bases from V and 5 bases from J, with 18 bases between. The CDR3 here is CASSTTGSQLETQYF. CDR3 DNA: TGTGCCAGCAGCACTACAGGGTCTCAGTTGGAGACCCAGTACTTC.

The rearrangement uses TRBV5-1 and TRBJ2-7; a possible D gene is TRBD2 (6 bases). V was clipped by 0 bases and J by 7 bases, with 23 bases between them. The CDR3 has 17 residues. From germline, CDR1 is SGHRS and CDR2 YFSETQ. The CDR3: CASSLDVLANIPGEQYF. The DNA for the CDR3 is TGCGCCAGCAGCTTGGATGTCCTAGCGAACATTCCGGGGGAGCAGTACTTC. The full variable domain, completed using reference TRBV5-1 and TRBJ2-7, is KAGVTQTPRYLIKTRGQQVTLSCSPISGHRSVSWYQQTPGQGLQFLFEYFSETQRNKGNFPGRFSGRQFSNSRSEMNVSTLELGDSALYLCASSLDVLANIPGEQYFGPGTRLTVT.

This chain connects TRBV10-3 to TRBJ1-1, with D possibly TRBD1 on 6 matching bases. CDR1 and CDR2 from the germline V gene are ENHRY and SYGVKD. Trimming stripped 6 bases from V and 6 bases from J, with 20 bases between. This CDR3 comprises 15 residues. Here the CDR3 reads CAIRKGGVSSSEAFF. CDR3 coding DNA: TGTGCCATCAGGAAAGGGGGGGTGTCTTCCTCTGAAGCTTTCTTT.

The V and J genes are TRBV7-9 and TRBJ2-5; perhaps TRBD1 as D (5 bases). This CDR3 has 13 residues. Germline lookup yields CDR1 SEHNR and CDR2 FQNEAQ (reference sequence). With 0 bases removed from V and 4 bases from J, the gap between germline ends came to 6 bases. This CDR3 is CASSLAGRETQYF. CDR3 bases: TGTGCCAGCAGCTTAGCGGGGCGAGAGACCCAGTACTTC. Using reference TRBV7-9 and TRBJ2-5 for the parts outside the CDR3, the full variable domain is DTGVSQNPRHKITKRGQNVTFRCDPISEHNRLYWYRQTLGQGPEFLTYFQNEAQLEKSRLLSDRFSAERPKGSFSTLEIQRTEQGDSAMYLCASSLAGRETQYFGPGTRLLVL.

The chain couples TRBV7-6 to TRBJ1-1, with unresolved D. Germline CDR1 reads SGHVS; CDR2 reads FNYEAQ. This CDR3 spans 18 amino acids. Trimming removed 2 bases at V and 0 bases at J, with 19 bases between. The DNA for the CDR3 is TGTGCCAGCAGCTTATCGGGCGGAACCATCGGGCTGAACACTGAAGCTTTCTTT. It is translated as CASSLSGGTIGLNTEAFF.

This sequence joins TRBV18 and TRBJ2-7; D is possibly TRBD2 (5 bases). The CDR3 has 12 amino acids. The germline CDR1 and CDR2 sequences are KGHSH and LQKENI. V was cut by 3 bases and J by 3 bases, with 6 bases left in between. The CDR3 loop reads CASSPDFYEQYF. Here the CDR3 DNA reads TGTGCCAGCTCACCGGACTTCTACGAGCAGTACTTC.

This sequence joins TRBV7-9 and TRBJ2-2; TRBD2 matches at 13 bases. V gave up 5 bases and J gave up 8 bases; unmatched junction bases: 5. The length of the CDR3 is 15 residues. Germline CDR1 reads SEHNR; CDR2 reads FQNEAQ (reference sequence). The CDR3 spells CASSGRTSGSGELFF. The CDR3 nucleotides read TGTGCCAGCAGCGGCCGGACTAGCGGGAGTGGGGAGCTGTTTTTT.

This clone was recorded a few times. The rearrangement links TRBV7-2 to TRBJ1-3, with 7 positions matching TRBD1. Looked up from germline, CDR1 is SGHTA and CDR2 is FQGNSA. Germline trimming cut 5 bases from V and 12 bases from J; bases unmatched to any gene: 10. The CDR3 is made up of 13 amino acids. The chain's CDR3 is CASSPGTATIIYF. CDR3 bases: TGTGCCAGCAGCCCCGGGACAGCTACCATCATATATTTT.

The chain joins TRBV6-1 to TRBJ2-7; D possibly uses TRBD1 or TRBD2 (5 bases each). Germline V gives CDR1 MNHNS, CDR2 SASEGT. The CDR3 consists of 13 residues. V was trimmed by 10 bases and J by 6 bases, leaving 19 bases between them. The CDR3 reads CATRGAGPLEQYF. The CDR3 region has the DNA TGTGCCACCAGAGGGGCCGGACCCCTCGAGCAGTACTTC.

This chain connects TRBV7-9 to TRBJ1-1, with a tentative D call TRBD1 (5 bases). V was trimmed by 1 base and J by 0 bases, leaving 9 bases between them. Per the germline V gene, CDR1 is SEHNR and CDR2 is FQNEAQ (reference sequence). The CDR3 runs 15 residues. The CDR3 region is CASSLDRGVNTEAFF. CDR3 nucleotide sequence: TGTGCCAGCAGCTTAGATCGAGGGGTGAACACTGAAGCTTTCTTT.

CDR3 loop: CASSHDIPGSLSVSLHF. Here the CDR3 DNA reads TGCGCCAGCAGCCACGATATACCGGGATCCCTCTCGGTTTCCCTCCACTTT. This chain links TRBV4-1 with TRBJ1-6, with no clear D. The germline V gene has CDR1 MGHRA and CDR2 YSYEKL. CDR3 length: 17 residues. The ends were cut back, 3 bases at V and 14 bases at J, with 26 bases in the middle.

V usage is TRBV2 and J usage is TRBJ1-1; D is perhaps TRBD1 (6 bases). Germline CDR1 SNHLY, CDR2 FYNNEI. Trimming removed 7 bases at V and 0 bases at J, with 12 bases between. The CDR3 has 14 residues. The CDR3 coding sequence is TGTGCCAGCAAGGCGGGACACCTGAACACTGAAGCTTTCTTT. Amino acid sequence: CASKAGHLNTEAFF.

This chain uses TRBV29-1 with TRBJ2-5, with D unresolved. Germline values: CDR1 SQVTM, CDR2 ANQGSEA. The V end lost 5 bases, the J end lost 5 bases, and 6 bases lay between the germline ends. This CDR3 has 10 amino acids. The CDR3 protein is CSVSLETQYF. CDR3 nucleotide sequence: TGCAGCGTTTCTTTGGAGACCCAGTACTTC.

The chain carries TRBV5-1 and TRBJ2-2; a possible D gene is TRBD2 (5 bases). This CDR3 region has 14 residues. CDR1 SGHRS and CDR2 YFSETQ come from the germline V gene. Trimming pared 3 bases from V and 6 bases from J, leaving 12 bases between. For the CDR3, the DNA is TGCGCCAGCAGCTCAGAGGGAGTCCCCGGGGAGCTGTTTTTT. It specifies CASSSEGVPGELFF. Variable domain in full (rest from reference TRBV5-1 and TRBJ2-2): KAGVTQTPRYLIKTRGQQVTLSCSPISGHRSVSWYQQTPGQGLQFLFEYFSETQRNKGNFPGRFSGRQFSNSRSEMNVSTLELGDSALYLCASSSEGVPGELFFGEGSRLTVL.

CDR3 DNA sequence: TGTGCCAGCAGCTTAGCCCCCGACCCACGCAGCACAGATACGCAGTATTTT. It is translated as CASSLAPDPRSTDTQYF. The chain links TRBV7-6 to TRBJ2-3; D remains unclear. The V gene's germline CDR1 is SGHVS and CDR2 FNYEAQ. This CDR3 comprises 17 residues. The V gene lost 0 bases and the J gene lost 0 bases, with 13 bases spanning the gap.

The chain is built from TRBV7-9 and TRBJ2-3, with TRBD2 matching 7 bases. The ends lost 5 bases at V and 3 bases at J; junction bases unmatched: 8. The CDR3 is 15 residues long. Per germline, CDR1 SEHNR and CDR2 FQNEAQ (reference sequence). CDR3 in amino acids: CASSPGGGRTDTQYF. The CDR3 nucleotides are TGTGCCAGCAGCCCGGGGGGAGGGAGGACAGATACGCAGTATTTT.

This chain joins TRBV19 and TRBJ2-5; 10 positions agree with TRBD1. This CDR3 has 14 amino acids. The V gene's germline CDR1 is LNHDA and CDR2 SQIVND (reference sequence). The V gene end was trimmed by 11 bases and the J gene end by 1 base; junction bases not matched to a gene: 7. The CDR3 DNA follows: TGTGCCGGTCACGACAGGGGGCCCCAAGAGACCCAGTACTTC. The encoded protein is CAGHDRGPQETQYF.